The T cell receptor beta chain under discussion was sequenced for a study of T cells after yellow fever vaccination (dated by TCRdb to about 2019). About the investigation overall: The SMART-Seq v4 Ultra Low Input RNA kit was used to prepare libraries from fractions with low cell numbers. To follow T-cell clones before and after primary and booster YFV17D yellow fever vaccination, bulk TCR alpha and beta repertoires were sequenced over time. Two healthy male donors made up the cohort, one aged 18 to 30 years and the other aged 30 to 40 years. Bulk PBMC replicates and cell subsets were isolated from blood drawn at multiple timepoints before and after both primary and secondary immunization. Beyond this particular receptor, the publication reports: FACS-sorted repertoires could contain abundant contaminating clonotypes from the bulk population, so computational filtering was required. The secondary T-cell response was weaker than the primary response but faster, peaking on day 5 instead of day 15. Most clones expanded after primary vaccination were re-detected after the booster (just under 97% of CD4 and 88% of CD8), suggesting broad memory maintenance. A small share of clonotypes was detected in both CD4 and CD8 compartments, with the overlap likely arising from convergent recombination. Only a couple of donors were included in the study, so the extent to which the findings can be generalized is limited.

Reading the germline V gene gives CDR1 MNHEY and CDR2 SVGAGI. V ends up 8 bases short and J 5 bases short, with an unmatched junction base count of 2. From the cysteine up to the phenylalanine, the CDR3 has a length of 12 residues. Here the CDR3 DNA is all that survives: 36 bases in frame from base 1. TCR cDNA was made using 5'RACE template switching, a step that added a universal primer site and unique molecular identifiers. Priming for cDNA synthesis came from both the TCR alpha and TCR beta constant segments. Library amplification used two PCR steps, and the second PCR step added sample barcodes and sequencing adapters. Sequencing of libraries was performed on Illumina HiSeq 2500 (2x100 bp) or NovaSeq (2x150 bp). Per the original workflow: Demultiplexing of reads and collapsing into UMI consensus sequences were performed with MIGEC, and V(D)J alignment was carried out with MiXCR. Vaccine-responding clonotypes were defined with edgeR using replicate PBMC samples, requiring FDR below 0.01 and a log2 fold change above 5 up to day 15. Bulk clonotypes were assigned CD4 or CD8 identity according to which sequenced CD4 or CD8 repertoire held them at higher abundance. TCRdb took the public reads, trimmed them with fastp at Q25, ran MiXCR for clone calling and kept in-frame beta chains. CDR3 protein sequences are deduplicated, and each keeps its most common genes and DNA. The V and J calls and clone size come from TCRdb's table, not from the authors' own analysis. This sample gives some 670,000 distinct CDR3 sequences in total; more than 9% of them show up just once. The top ten constitute about 15% of the sample.

Sample treatment or condition, as interpreted from the label and publication: live attenuated yellow fever vaccine strain. Two biological replicates of bulk PBMCs were collected at each blood-draw timepoint. A standard Ficoll-Paque protocol was used to isolate PBMCs from peripheral blood. RNA was extracted with TriZol from bulk PBMCs, CD4 and CD8 fractions, and dextramer-positive and dextramer-negative fractions. Concerning this clonotype: Which antigen it targets is not known. It has no much larger one-base neighbor in the sample; base qualities were not kept.

The source was PBMCs, collected on the day of the yellow fever booster vaccination. This clonotype was sampled from a man aged 25-45 years who received the YFV17D yellow fever vaccine. The chain is made from TRBV6-5 and TRBJ2-5; the central 10 bases match TRBD2. The nucleotides are TGTGCCAGCGGGGGACTAGCGGAGACCCAGTACTTC. This translates into CASGGLAETQYF.